This T cell receptor (beta chain) was obtained from a study of T-cell reconstitution after alpha-beta-depleted transplantation in children. Unique molecular identifiers were used to barcode this TCRbeta library. TCRdb reprocessed the PCR reads with MiXCR, giving one entry per CDR3 protein. The table includes about 610,000 distinct CDR3 sequences, over 9.5% detected once. V gave up 5 bases and J gave up 0 bases, with 19 bases separating them. CDR3 length equals 18 residues. Germline V gives CDR1 MNHEY, CDR2 SVGEGT. This clonotype appeared a few times. This chain joins TRBV6-2 or TRBV6-3 and TRBJ2-2; possibly TRBD2 for D (6 bases). Sequences were derived from PBMCs from the stem cell graft donor, sampled from the stem cell graft. The origin of this receptor is a human donor who donated a stem cell graft to a child with acute myeloid leukemia. In DNA, the CDR3 is TGTGCCAGCAGTCCCTTACACCGCAGGGACTCGAACACCGGGGAGCTGTTTTTT. Amino acids: CASSPLHRRDSNTGELFF.